What follows is one TCR beta chain and its context. Its antigen is not known. V was cut by 2 bases and J by 3 bases, with 8 bases left in between. Germline V gene data show CDR1 as MNHEY and CDR2 as SVGAGI. The CDR3 spans 13 residues. The data were obtained in a study of cytomegalovirus exposure and HLA in healthy donors. For the study at large: From HLA-typed donors, an early data release held some 80 million unique TCRs.

Vbeta (60) and Jbeta (13) primers were used in the PCR. Some clones are missing from TCRdb's copy, which holds only in-frame ones; the method was immunoSEQ multiplex PCR. Found here are roughly 140,000 clones, 60% to 85% of them singletons; the top ten hold less than 3.5%. General study results and limits: Highly shared variants forming one cluster were likely a sequencing artifact.

The chain couples TRBV6-5 to TRBJ2-7; TRBD2 might be the D (6 bases). The source is a male donor in good health and CMV-seronegative. The sample was PBMCs. The CDR3 sequence is CASSYGGNYEQYF. The CDR3 DNA is TGTGCCAGCAGTTACGGCGGGAACTACGAGCAGTACTTC.